Listed below are T cell receptor beta chains from one sample, sequenced in a study of Graves' ophthalmopathy and Graves' hyperthyroidism. One entry per CDR3 protein results from TCRdb running MiXCR on the multiplex PCR reads. In the table there are about 400,000 distinct CDR3 sequences, around 19% of which are singletons. The sample taken for sequencing was peripheral blood. The receptors shown here come from a woman aged 18-30 years with Graves' ophthalmopathy. CDR3s include the opening cysteine and the closing phenylalanine or tryptophan. A D gene is named only where the DNA matches it firmly. Clone size is stated in some rows and not others, as once, few, many or a class when expanded.

TRBD1,TRBJ1-1,TRBV7-2,14,many,TGTGCCAGCAGCCGCCAGCAGGGGGTTCTTGAAGCTTTCTTT,CASSRQQGVLEAFF
TRBD2,TRBJ2-2,TRBV9,18,many,TGTGCCAGCAACCTACACGGAGGCGGGGGGCCCAGCACCGGGGAGCTGTTTTTT,CASNLHGGGGPSTGELFF
.,TRBJ2-7,TRBV7-9,15,.,TGTGCCAGCAGCCAGGTGGGGGAATCTACCTACGAGCAGTACTTC,CASSQVGESTYEQYF
.,TRBJ1-1,TRBV19,17,many,TGTGGAGTTTATTATGATCTCCTTGGGAGGGGAGGGGCTGAAGCTTTCTTT,CGVYYDLLGRGGAEAFF
.,TRBJ1-5,TRBV20-1,15,many,TGCAGTGCTAGAGAACATACAGGGAGCAATCAGCCCCAGCATTTT,CSAREHTGSNQPQHF
TRBD1,TRBJ1-2,TRBV19,14,many,TGTGCCAGTAGTAGGACAGGGGGCAACTATGGCTACACCTTC,CASSRTGGNYGYTF
.,TRBJ1-1,TRBV20-1,12,many,TGCAGTGCTAGAGACAAGGGGACTGAAGCTTTCTTT,CSARDKGTEAFF
TRBD1,TRBJ1-1,TRBV5-5,15,.,TGTGCCAGCAGCTTGGAGGGACAGGGGGCCACTGAAGCTTTCTTT,CASSLEGQGATEAFF
.,TRBJ1-6,TRBV25-1,13,many,TGTGCCAGCAGTTGGACGGGGGATTCACCCCTCCACTTT,CASSWTGDSPLHF
TRBD2,TRBJ2-7,TRBV4-2,14,many,TGTGCCAGCAGCCTAACAGCGGGAGAGTTTGAGCAGTACTTC,CASSLTAGEFEQYF
.,TRBJ1-1,TRBV12-3/TRBV12-4,14,.,TGTGCCAGCACCGACACGACGGTGAACACTGAAGCTTTCTTT,CASTDTTVNTEAFF
.,TRBJ2-2,TRBV5-1,13,many,TGCGCCAGCAGCCTACGGTTTTTTGGGGAGCTGTTTTTT,CASSLRFFGELFF
.,TRBJ1-5,TRBV4-1,15,many,TGCGCCAGCAGCCAAGATCGGGGGGCGAGTCTGCCCCAGCATTTT,CASSQDRGASLPQHF
.,TRBJ2-5,TRBV12-3/TRBV12-4,16,many,TGTGCCAGCAGTTACCTCAACATGTCCCCTCAAGAGACCCAGTACTTC,CASSYLNMSPQETQYF
.,TRBJ1-1,TRBV10-1,13,many,TGCGCCAGCAGTGGCCCCGGGGGGGGCGAAGCTTTCTTT,CASSGPGGGEAFF
.,TRBJ1-1,TRBV28,15,many,TGTGCCAGCAGTTTATCGTGGGGTCAGGGGACTGAAGCTTTCTTT,CASSLSWGQGTEAFF
.,TRBJ2-2,TRBV24-1,12,many,TGTGCCACCAGTGATTTGAGGGGGGAGCTGTTTTTT,CATSDLRGELFF
TRBD2,TRBJ2-7,TRBV6-2/TRBV6-3,19,many,TGTGCCAGCAGTTACTCGATTTTAGCGGGAGGGAAGGGAACCTACGAGCAGTACTTC,CASSYSILAGGKGTYEQYF
TRBD2,TRBJ2-2,TRBV15,16,many,TGTGCCACCAGCTCGTCCGGGAGGCCGAACACCGGGGAGCTGTTTTTT,CATSSSGRPNTGELFF
.,TRBJ2-4,TRBV6-5,15,many,TGTGCCAGCAGTTCCCTGGGTAGCGGAGAAAACATTCAGTACTTC,CASSSLGSGENIQYF
TRBD2,TRBJ2-5,TRBV28,13,many,TGTGCCAGCAGGACGGGAGGGCAGGAGACCCAGTACTTC,CASRTGGQETQYF
.,TRBJ2-5,TRBV20-1,12,many,TGCAGTGCCATGTCCCCGAAAGAGACCCAGTACTTC,CSAMSPKETQYF
TRBD2,TRBJ2-2,TRBV4-2,18,many,TGTGCCAGCAGCCCAGCCGGGACTAGCGGGGGCAACACCGGGGAGCTGTTTTTT,CASSPAGTSGGNTGELFF
.,TRBJ2-6,TRBV3-1,17,few,TGTGCCAGCAGCCAAGATGGGACAAACTCTGGGGCCAACGTCCTGACTTTC,CASSQDGTNSGANVLTF
TRBD1,TRBJ1-1,TRBV19,15,.,TGTGCCAGTAGTATCTCCGGGACAGGCATCTCCGAAGCTTTCTTT,CASSISGTGISEAFF
TRBD1,TRBJ1-1,TRBV6-4,20,.,TGTGCCAGCAGTACCAGAATCCCCGGCCGGACAGGGCGCCAGAACACTGAAGCTTTCTTT,CASSTRIPGRTGRQNTEAFF
TRBD2,TRBJ2-7,TRBV9,19,many,TGTGCCAGCATTAGCTGCCCGGGGACTAGCGGGCCCTGCTCCTACGAGCAGTACTTC,CASISCPGTSGPCSYEQYF
TRBD2,TRBJ2-5,TRBV20-1,19,.,TGCAGTGCTAGAGAAGGAGGGACTAGCGGGGGAACGTACCAAGAGACCCAGTACTTC,CSAREGGTSGGTYQETQYF
TRBD2,TRBJ2-5,TRBV6-1,14,.,TGTGCCAGCACGACTAGCGGGGGTCAAGAGACCCAGTACTTC,CASTTSGGQETQYF
.,TRBJ2-2,TRBV6-2/TRBV6-3,14,many,TGTGCCAGCTCTCGGGCGGTTAGGTCCGGGGAGCTGTTTTTT,CASSRAVRSGELFF
TRBD1,TRBJ1-2,TRBV28,13,many,TGTGCCAGCAGTCGACAGGGGCGCCTTGGCTACACCTTC,CASSRQGRLGYTF
.,TRBJ1-6,TRBV4-2,15,many,TGTGCCAGCAGCCGAGGGGACGGTGCCAATTCACCCCTCCACTTT,CASSRGDGANSPLHF
.,TRBJ1-2,TRBV6-1,14,.,TGTGCCAGCAGGACAGCGGGTCTGGACTATGGCTACACCTTC,CASRTAGLDYGYTF
.,TRBJ1-3,TRBV5-1,16,.,TGCGCCAGCAGCTTGGGACAGGAAGTGGCTGGAAACACCATATATTTT,CASSLGQEVAGNTIYF